Within the sample, the clone carrying this T cell receptor beta chain is medium-sized. The sample originates from a study of OX40 agonist ivuxolimab in advanced cancers. Study-level information: An agonistic anti-OX40 (CD134) antibody, ivuxolimab, was used to treat the patients.

V lost 8 bases, J lost 5 bases, and 13 bases lay in between. CDR1 and CDR2 (germline): MNHNY, SVGAGI (reference sequence). The CDR3 covers 12 residues. TCRdb's copy holds only in-frame clones and misses some; the assay was immunoSEQ multiplex PCR. The sample yields some 48,000 clones, 70% to 80% seen once. The chain joins TRBV6-6 to TRBJ2-7; D is unresolved. This TCR came from an adult with an advanced solid tumor such as melanoma, head and neck, liver or kidney cancer. The sample in question was CD4+ or CD8+ T cells sorted from blood, obtained in a trial of the OX40 agonist ivuxolimab. CDR3 residues: CASASSANEQYF. DNA for the CDR3: TGTGCCAGCGCTAGTTCCGCAAACGAGCAGTACTTC.